The TCR beta chain described here comes from a study of T cell responses to AZD1222 COVID-19 vaccine. The table came from immunoSEQ multiplex PCR; TCRdb's copy has only in-frame clones and leaves some out. The table shows 120,000 or so clones, with around 90% occurring only once. This CDR3 spans 16 amino acids. Study-wide findings and caveats: Along spike, vaccine-associated CD4 TCRs were found throughout, with dominance at 160-218 and 743-854.

With respect to this clone: Its antigen remains unidentified.

The specimen was peripheral blood, collected on day 0 of AZD1222 vaccination. V is TRBV21-1 and J is TRBJ1-1. TRBV21-1 is a pseudogene locus. This TCR was recovered from an adult in good health. CDR3 DNA sequence: TGTGCCAGCAGCAAAGGCGGCCCTACACCGAACACTGAAGCTTTCTTT. Protein product: CASSKGGPTPNTEAFF.